These T cell receptor beta chains were read from a single sample in a study of T-cell reconstitution after alpha-beta-depleted transplantation in children. A single record per CDR3 protein comes from TCRdb applying MiXCR to the PCR reads. The sample contains 750,000 to 950,000 distinct CDR3 sequences, 15% to 20% of which appear only once. The material was PBMCs, mostly from graft donor cells, obtained 360 days after TCRalphabeta/CD19-depleted stem cell transplant. The receptors were sampled from a male patient younger than 18 who had a stem cell transplant for acute lymphoblastic leukemia, so the T cells may come from the graft donor. CDR3s include the opening cysteine and the closing phenylalanine or tryptophan. The D gene is left open where the match is weak. Size is stated for part of the rows, as once, few or many counts, or as a class when the clone is expanded.

abundance	d_gene	j_gene	v_gene	CDR3aa	CDR3nt
few	NA	TRBJ2-2	TRBV29-1	CSVWWLNTGELFF	TGCAGCGTTTGGTGGCTTAACACCGGGGAGCTGTTTTTT
NA	TRBD1	TRBJ2-2	TRBV28	CASRTGANTGELFF	TGTGCCAGCAGGACAGGGGCGAACACCGGGGAGCTGTTTTTT
NA	TRBD2	TRBJ2-1	TRBV19	CASSTLPGLPFNEQFF	TGTGCCAGTAGTACCCTACCGGGACTACCCTTCAATGAGCAGTTCTTC
NA	NA	TRBJ1-4	TRBV4-1	CASSPLPTGLQANEKLFF	TGCGCCAGCAGCCCGTTACCAACAGGGTTGCAGGCTAATGAAAAACTGTTTTTT
NA	NA	TRBJ2-3	TRBV5-1	CASSVGGGSDTQYF	TGCGCCAGCAGCGTGGGAGGGGGCTCGGATACGCAGTATTTT
few	TRBD2	TRBJ2-1	TRBV7-9	CASTGLAGPSSYNEQFF	TGTGCCAGCACGGGGCTAGCGGGCCCTAGCTCCTACAATGAGCAGTTCTTC
NA	TRBD1	TRBJ2-1	TRBV18	CASSRWTGTGVNEQFF	TGTGCCAGCTCACGATGGACCGGGACAGGGGTCAATGAGCAGTTCTTC
few	NA	TRBJ2-1	TRBV10-3	CAISDGEAGYNEQFF	TGTGCCATCAGTGATGGGGAAGCGGGCTACAATGAGCAGTTCTTC
few	NA	TRBJ2-7	TRBV29-1	CSVGSGPSSYEQYF	TGCAGCGTTGGGTCCGGGCCGAGCTCCTACGAGCAGTACTTC
few	TRBD2	TRBJ2-3	TRBV5-6	CASSLVGLAGQDTQYF	TGTGCCAGCAGCTTAGTCGGACTAGCGGGACAAGATACGCAGTATTTT
few	NA	TRBJ1-5	TRBV12-3/TRBV12-4	CASSSGPGKNNQPQHF	TGTGCCAGCAGTAGTGGGCCAGGGAAGAACAATCAGCCCCAGCATTTT
many	NA	TRBJ2-2	TRBV12-3/TRBV12-4	CASSAPPLSATGELFF	TGTGCCAGCAGTGCCCCGCCCCTCTCCGCTACCGGGGAGCTGTTTTTT
few	NA	TRBJ2-1	TRBV12-3/TRBV12-4	CASTPGLSYNEQFF	TGTGCCAGCACCCCGGGCCTCTCCTACAATGAGCAGTTCTTC
few	NA	TRBJ2-3	TRBV20-1	CSAEKYSGDSTDTQYF	TGCAGTGCTGAAAAGTATTCCGGGGATAGCACAGATACGCAGTATTTT
NA	TRBD1	TRBJ1-5	TRBV18	CASSQDRVPRHNQPQHF	TGTGCCAGCTCACAAGACAGGGTCCCTCGCCACAATCAGCCCCAGCATTTT
NA	NA	TRBJ2-7	TRBV15	CATSRRSGREQYF	TGTGCCACCAGCAGACGTTCCGGACGTGAGCAGTACTTC
NA	NA	TRBJ2-3	TRBV5-6	CASSLEPVTDTQYF	TGTGCCAGCAGCTTGGAACCAGTCACAGATACGCAGTATTTT
few	NA	TRBJ2-5	TRBV27	CASSSWGARETQYF	TGTGCCAGCAGTTCGTGGGGGGCCCGTGAGACCCAGTACTTC
NA	NA	TRBJ2-3	TRBV5-1	CASSDGDTRSTDTQYF	TGCGCCAGCAGCGATGGGGACACTCGAAGCACAGATACGCAGTATTTT
NA	NA	TRBJ2-5	TRBV15	CATSRDISGQETQYF	TGTGCCACCAGCAGAGATATCTCCGGCCAAGAGACCCAGTACTTC
NA	NA	TRBJ1-4	TRBV10-3	CAISEGPITNEKLFF	TGTGCCATCAGTGAGGGGCCGATAACTAATGAAAAACTGTTTTTT
many	TRBD2	TRBJ2-7	TRBV27	CASSPGLAPSYEQYF	TGTGCCAGCAGCCCCGGACTAGCGCCTTCCTACGAGCAGTACTTC
few	NA	TRBJ2-7	TRBV20-1	CSGTRDSYEQYF	TGCAGTGGGACCAGGGATTCCTACGAGCAGTACTTC
few	TRBD2	TRBJ2-1	TRBV7-9	CASSLLGLANNEQFF	TGTGCCAGCAGCTTACTGGGACTAGCAAACAATGAGCAGTTCTTC
NA	TRBD1	TRBJ2-7	TRBV3-1	CASSQETLTGAYEQYF	TGTGCCAGCAGCCAAGAGACCCTGACAGGGGCCTACGAGCAGTACTTC
NA	NA	TRBJ2-7	TRBV9	CASSREVAASYEQYF	TGTGCCAGCAGCCGTGAAGTGGCGGCATCCTACGAGCAGTACTTC
few	TRBD2	TRBJ2-1	TRBV5-1	CASSLGLAGLTYNEQFF	TGCGCCAGCAGCTTGGGTCTAGCGGGGTTAACCTACAATGAGCAGTTCTTC
NA	TRBD2	TRBJ2-3	TRBV5-1	CASRNRLAGGTDTQYF	TGCGCCAGCAGGAATAGACTAGCGGGAGGAACAGATACGCAGTATTTT
many	NA	TRBJ2-7	TRBV12-3/TRBV12-4	CASGGSTYEQYF	TGTGCCTCGGGCGGTAGCACCTACGAGCAGTACTTC
NA	NA	TRBJ2-7	TRBV4-1	CASSHRGSTYEQYF	TGCGCCAGCAGCCACCGGGGATCCACCTACGAGCAGTACTTC
many	NA	TRBJ2-3	TRBV9	CASRPLGTDTQYF	TGTGCCAGCAGGCCGCTCGGCACAGATACGCAGTATTTT
many	NA	TRBJ1-1	TRBV15	CATSRDSSLLEAFF	TGTGCCACCAGCAGGGACAGCAGCCTGTTAGAGGCTTTCTTT
NA	NA	TRBJ2-1	TRBV19	CATRRLPGGSYNEQFF	TGTGCCACTCGTCGACTCCCAGGGGGGTCCTACAATGAGCAGTTCTTC
few	NA	TRBJ2-7	TRBV6-2/TRBV6-3	CASSFSPGSPYEQYF	TGTGCCAGCAGTTTCTCCCCGGGGAGCCCCTACGAGCAGTACTTC
NA	NA	TRBJ2-2	TRBV5-1	CASSLGQGPLTGELFF	TGCGCCAGCAGCTTGGGGCAGGGACCACTCACCGGGGAGCTGTTTTTT
NA	TRBD1	TRBJ2-7	TRBV7-9	CASSNQDRAYEQYF	TGTGCCAGCAGCAACCAGGACAGGGCGTACGAGCAGTACTTC
NA	NA	TRBJ2-3	TRBV5-1	CASSLGERARTDTQYF	TGCGCCAGCAGCTTGGGAGAGCGAGCCCGCACAGATACGCAGTATTTT
few	NA	TRBJ1-4	TRBV5-1	CASSKKTGENEKLFF	TGCGCCAGCAGCAAAAAGACAGGAGAAAATGAAAAACTGTTTTTT
few	TRBD1	TRBJ1-1	TRBV27	CASSWNRGDNEAFF	TGTGCCAGCAGTTGGAACAGGGGGGACAATGAAGCTTTCTTT
NA	NA	TRBJ2-5	TRBV7-7	CASRLLEPQETQYF	TGTGCCAGCAGGTTACTAGAACCCCAAGAGACCCAGTACTTC
NA	NA	TRBJ1-2	TRBV9	CASSVGEDYGYTF	TGTGCCAGCAGCGTTGGGGAGGACTATGGCTACACCTTC